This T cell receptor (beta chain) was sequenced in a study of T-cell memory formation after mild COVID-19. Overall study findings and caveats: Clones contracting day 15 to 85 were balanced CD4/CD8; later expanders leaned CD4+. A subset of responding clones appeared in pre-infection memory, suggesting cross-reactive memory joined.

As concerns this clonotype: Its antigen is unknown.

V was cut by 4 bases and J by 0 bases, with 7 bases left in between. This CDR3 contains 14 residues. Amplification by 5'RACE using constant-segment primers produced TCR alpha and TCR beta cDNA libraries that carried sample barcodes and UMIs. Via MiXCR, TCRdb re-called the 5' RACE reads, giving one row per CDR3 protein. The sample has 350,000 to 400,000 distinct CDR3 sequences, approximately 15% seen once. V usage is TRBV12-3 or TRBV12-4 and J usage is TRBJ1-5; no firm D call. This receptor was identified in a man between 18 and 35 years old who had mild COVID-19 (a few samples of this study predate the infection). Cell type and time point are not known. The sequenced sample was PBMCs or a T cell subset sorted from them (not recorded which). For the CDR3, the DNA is TGTGCCAGCAGTTGGGGAATTAGCAATCAGCCCCAGCATTTT. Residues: CASSWGISNQPQHF.